This is a list of T cell receptor beta chains from one sample in a study of blood T cell repertoires in COVID-19. TCRdb's table, derived via immunoSEQ multiplex PCR, lists solely in-frame clones and lacks some. Of around 140,000 clones in the sample, around 84% were seen once. Sequencing used peripheral blood. These receptors all come from a human donor in a cohort sampled during active COVID-19. Both conserved end residues are part of each CDR3. The D gene is left open where the match is weak. Clone size is shown for a subset of rows, as once, few, many or a class of expanded clone.

clone size: NA; J gene: TRBJ1-1; V gene: TRBV18; CDR3 length: 12; D gene: TRBD1; CDR3 DNA: TGTGCCAGCTCCCCCAGGACAGGGGACGCTTTCTTT; CDR3 protein: CASSPRTGDAFF
clone size: NA; J gene: TRBJ2-3; V gene: TRBV5-1; CDR3 length: 16; D gene: TRBD2; CDR3 DNA: TGCGCCAGCAGCTTCGGAGCGAGCGGGGCCATAGTGGCGCAGTATTTT; CDR3 protein: CASSFGASGAIVAQYF
clone size: NA; J gene: TRBJ2-1; V gene: TRBV24-1; CDR3 length: 13; D gene: TRBD2; CDR3 DNA: TGTGCCACCAGTGAAGGACTAGAGCCTGAGCAGTTCTTC; CDR3 protein: CATSEGLEPEQFF
clone size: NA; J gene: TRBJ2-1; V gene: TRBV14; CDR3 length: 12; D gene: NA; CDR3 DNA: TGTGCCAGCAGCCAAGTCCGGGGGATTCCGTTCTTC; CDR3 protein: CASSQVRGIPFF
clone size: NA; J gene: TRBJ2-2; V gene: TRBV3-1/TRBV3-2; CDR3 length: 15; D gene: NA; CDR3 DNA: TGTGCCAGCAGCCAAGGGGCCACTTCTACCGGGGAGCTGTTTTTT; CDR3 protein: CASSQGATSTGELFF
clone size: once; J gene: TRBJ2-5; V gene: TRBV4-2; CDR3 length: 18; D gene: NA; CDR3 DNA: TGTGCCAGCAGCCAGGGGCCCGGCAATCAGGGGTCCCAAGAGACCCAGTACTTC; CDR3 protein: CASSQGPGNQGSQETQYF
clone size: NA; J gene: TRBJ1-2; V gene: TRBV11-2; CDR3 length: 13; D gene: NA; CDR3 DNA: TGTGCCAGCAGCTTAGAAAGGGGTTATGGCTACACCTTC; CDR3 protein: CASSLERGYGYTF
clone size: few; J gene: TRBJ2-1; V gene: TRBV4-1; CDR3 length: 18; D gene: TRBD2; CDR3 DNA: TGCGCCAGCAGCCAAGATTTCGGAGCTAGCGGGGGACACAATGAGCAGTTCTTC; CDR3 protein: CASSQDFGASGGHNEQFF
clone size: NA; J gene: TRBJ1-1; V gene: TRBV2; CDR3 length: 15; D gene: NA; CDR3 DNA: TGTGCCAGCAGTGTCCAGGGCGCCTATAACACTGAAGCTTTCTTT; CDR3 protein: CASSVQGAYNTEAFF
clone size: NA; J gene: TRBJ1-1; V gene: TRBV29-1; CDR3 length: 11; D gene: TRBD1; CDR3 DNA: TGCAGCGTCGGACAGGGCACTGAAGCTTTCTTT; CDR3 protein: CSVGQGTEAFF
clone size: few; J gene: TRBJ1-6; V gene: TRBV6-5; CDR3 length: 14; D gene: TRBD1; CDR3 DNA: TGTGCCAGCAGGGAGGGACAGGCGAATTCACCCCTCCACTTT; CDR3 protein: CASREGQANSPLHF
clone size: NA; J gene: TRBJ2-1; V gene: TRBV3-1/TRBV3-2; CDR3 length: 16; D gene: TRBD2; CDR3 DNA: TGTGCCAGCAGCCCCCGCGGGAGCGGGCGGGGGAGTGAGCAGTTCTTC; CDR3 protein: CASSPRGSGRGSEQFF
clone size: NA; J gene: TRBJ1-1; V gene: TRBV7-9; CDR3 length: 13; D gene: TRBD1; CDR3 DNA: TGTGCCACCCGACAGGGGTTGAACACTGAAGCTTTCTTT; CDR3 protein: CATRQGLNTEAFF
clone size: NA; J gene: TRBJ1-2; V gene: TRBV7-2; CDR3 length: 14; D gene: NA; CDR3 DNA: TGTGCCAGCAGCTTAGTTTCCCCCCTCTATGGCTACACCTTC; CDR3 protein: CASSLVSPLYGYTF
clone size: NA; J gene: TRBJ1-2; V gene: TRBV7-2; CDR3 length: 14; D gene: NA; CDR3 DNA: TGTGCCAGCAGCTTAGGAGGGTTAGGGTATGGCTACACCTTC; CDR3 protein: CASSLGGLGYGYTF